What follows are 27 T cell receptor beta chains derived from one specimen sequenced in a study of OX40 agonist ivuxolimab in advanced cancers. Libraries were prepared through the immunoSEQ multiplex PCR assay. The source is immuneACCESS, and TCRdb retained only in-frame sequences with V and J called. Part of the clones is not carried over; for the studies checked, unresolved V genes explain less than half of this, and the remainder is unexplained. In all, the sample holds around 46,000 clones, and more than 70% of those were seen once. 10% to 15% of the sample is held by the ten biggest clonotypes. Specimen: CD4+ or CD8+ T cells sorted from blood, collected in a trial of the OX40 agonist ivuxolimab. These receptors were obtained from an adult with an advanced solid tumor such as melanoma, head and neck, liver or kidney cancer.

Only one count was recorded for this clone. V is TRBV4-1 and J is TRBJ2-5; D not resolved. The CDR3 is 15 residues long. CDR1 and CDR2 (germline): MGHRA, YSYEKL. V gave up 2 bases and J gave up 2 bases, with 12 bases separating them. DNA of the CDR3: TGCGCCAGCAGCCAATCTCCCGCCGAGCAAGAGACCCAGTACTTC. Residues: CASSQSPAEQETQYF.

V is TRBV27 and J is TRBJ2-1, with 11 bases matching TRBD2. The ends lost 5 bases at V and 8 bases at J; junction bases unmatched: 11. The CDR3 totals 16 residues. CDR1 and CDR2 (germline): MNHEY, SMNVEV (reference sequence). Here the CDR3 DNA reads TGTGCCAGCAGTCCAACCCTGGGACTAGCGGTGGATGAGCAGTTCTTC. This encodes CASSPTLGLAVDEQFF.

This chain links TRBV7-6 with TRBJ2-1; 9 bases agree with TRBD2. This CDR3 is built from 15 residues. Germline V gene data show CDR1 as SGHVS and CDR2 as FNYEAQ. J gave up 4 bases and V 5 bases, and 6 bases lay outside the gene matches. CDR3 residues: CASSHSSGVYNEQFF. The CDR3 DNA follows: TGTGCCAGCAGCCACTCTAGCGGGGTGTACAATGAGCAGTTCTTC.

The chain links TRBV13 to TRBJ2-7; 12 bases map to TRBD2. The CDR3 contains 16 residues. V lost 8 bases, J lost 3 bases, and 11 bases stayed unmatched. Germline V gene lookup returns CDR1 PRHDT and CDR2 FYEKMQ (reference sequence). The CDR3: CASGRTSGASIYEQYF. In DNA, the CDR3 is TGTGCCAGCGGGCGGACTAGCGGGGCCTCAATCTACGAGCAGTACTTC.

This chain uses TRBV7-2 with TRBJ2-7; D gene ambiguous. Per germline, CDR1 SGHTA and CDR2 FQGNSA. The CDR3 runs to 14 residues. V lost 5 bases and J 6 bases, leaving 17 bases between the germline ends. CDR3 region: CASSTDRWGIEQYF. In DNA form, the CDR3 reads TGTGCCAGCAGCACAGACCGGTGGGGAATCGAGCAGTACTTC.

The rearrangement joins TRBV4-1 to TRBJ2-1; TRBD2 aligns across 8 bases. With V trimmed by 4 bases and J by 7 bases, 12 bases remained unmatched. The germline gives CDR1 MGHRA, CDR2 YSYEKL. The CDR3 runs to 16 residues. The CDR3 is CASSRSEAGGGNEQFF. The CDR3 nucleotides are TGCGCCAGCAGCCGGTCGGAGGCGGGGGGAGGAAATGAGCAGTTCTTC.

V is TRBV9 and J is TRBJ2-3; no clear D. The CDR3 runs 15 residues. In germline, CDR1 is SGDLS, CDR2 YYNGEE. V was clipped by 0 bases and J by 3 bases, with 11 bases between them. The CDR3 DNA sequence: TGTGCCAGCAGCGTAGATGGCACCCGAACAGATACGCAGTATTTT. Protein product: CASSVDGTRTDTQYF.

The V gene is TRBV19, the J gene TRBJ1-5; D unresolved. The V and J ends lost 2 bases and 5 bases respectively, with 19 bases between them. This CDR3 spans 17 amino acids. Germline CDR1 is LNHDA and CDR2 is SQIVND (reference sequence). The CDR3 spells CASSIPLGRTKDQPQHF. CDR3 coding DNA: TGTGCCAGTAGTATACCTCTTGGCCGGACGAAAGATCAGCCCCAGCATTTT.

The chain employs TRBV19 and TRBJ2-5, with TRBD2 matching over 10 bases. Germline V gene sequence: CDR1 LNHDA, CDR2 SQIVND (reference sequence). With V trimmed by 10 bases and J by 4 bases, 12 bases remained unmatched. The CDR3 has 15 residues. The CDR3: CATGRTSGGPETQYF. The DNA for the CDR3 is TGTGCCACGGGCCGGACTAGCGGAGGGCCAGAGACCCAGTACTTC.

The chain recombines TRBV27 with TRBJ2-7; 7 nucleotides match TRBD1. The CDR3 is made up of 17 amino acids. The ends lost 5 bases at V and 3 bases at J; junction bases unmatched: 16. In germline, CDR1 is MNHEY, CDR2 SMNVEV (reference sequence). The CDR3 DNA sequence: TGTGCCAGCAGTCCTGACCCGGGACAGACCAAACTCTACGAGCAGTACTTC. Translated: CASSPDPGQTKLYEQYF.

The chain is built from TRBV27 and TRBJ1-2; TRBD1 aligns across 8 bases. Germline V gives CDR1 MNHEY, CDR2 SMNVEV (reference sequence). The CDR3 loop spans 15 amino acids. V was clipped by 5 bases and J by 2 bases; unmatched bases: 7. This CDR3 reads CASSPVQGANYGYTF. CDR3 coding DNA: TGTGCCAGCAGTCCCGTGCAGGGGGCCAACTATGGCTACACCTTC.

V is TRBV5-1 and J is TRBJ1-4; 7 bases fit TRBD1. CDR1 and CDR2 from the germline V gene are SGHRS and YFSETQ. Unmatched junction bases numbered 6, after V lost 3 bases and J lost 4 bases. The CDR3 is made up of 15 amino acids. CDR3 sequence reads: CASSWEGQSNEKLFF. CDR3 nucleotide sequence: TGCGCCAGCAGCTGGGAGGGACAGAGTAATGAAAAACTGTTTTTT.

V is TRBV28 and J is TRBJ2-7; possibly TRBD1 for D (6 bases). V was clipped by 4 bases and J by 2 bases, with 18 bases between them. The germline CDR1 and CDR2 sequences are MDHEN and SYDVKM. CDR3 length equals 16 residues. This CDR3 reads CASSSSDRSGPYEQYF. In DNA form, the CDR3 reads TGTGCCAGCAGTTCCTCAGACAGGTCCGGACCCTACGAGCAGTACTTC.

V is TRBV6-5 and J is TRBJ2-3; D is unclear. Trimming took 8 bases from V and 0 from J, leaving 6 bases between them. The germline gives CDR1 MNHEY, CDR2 SVGAGI. This CDR3 contains 12 residues. For the CDR3, the DNA is TGTGCCAGCGGAATCAGCACAGATACGCAGTATTTT. It codes for CASGISTDTQYF.

J is TRBJ2-7 and V is TRBV19; 9 bases are shared with TRBD1. J lost 4 bases, V lost 5 bases, and 12 bases had no gene match. CDR1 is LNHDA and CDR2 is SQIVND in the germline V gene (reference sequence). The length of the CDR3 is 16 residues. DNA for the CDR3: TGTGCCAGTAGTTCCCGTGGCGGACAGGGGCTTTACGAGCAGTACTTC. Translating gives CASSSRGGQGLYEQYF.

The rearrangement joins TRBV4-3 to TRBJ2-7, with 9 bases matching TRBD2. V lost 2 bases and J lost 2; bases outside the gene matches: 4. CDR1 LGHNA and CDR2 YSLEER come from the germline V gene. This CDR3 is 15 amino acids long. Here the CDR3 DNA reads TGCGCCAGCAGCCAATTCAGCGGGGGGCCCTACGAGCAGTACTTC. It is translated as CASSQFSGGPYEQYF.

V usage is TRBV28 and J usage is TRBJ1-5, with D possibly being TRBD1 (5 bases). From germline, CDR1 is MDHEN and CDR2 SYDVKM. V was trimmed by 10 bases and J by 1 base, leaving 11 bases between them. The CDR3 contains 13 residues. CDR3 nucleotide sequence: TGTGCCATCGGGGGGAGAAGCAATCAGCCCCAGCATTTT. Encoded protein: CAIGGRSNQPQHF.

The CDR3 reads CASNLAGPYNEQFF. The CDR3 bases are TGTGCCAGCAACCTAGCGGGACCTTACAATGAGCAGTTCTTC. The rearrangement uses TRBV7-8 and TRBJ2-1; the match to TRBD2 covers 9 bases. The CDR3 spans 14 residues. J lost 4 bases, V lost 7 bases, and 5 bases had no gene match. Looked up from germline, CDR1 is SGHVS and CDR2 is FQNEAQ.

A few counts support this clone. CDR3 sequence reads: CASSLSSPAFNQPQHF. DNA for the CDR3: TGTGCCAGTAGTCTTTCCTCCCCCGCCTTCAATCAGCCCCAGCATTTT. The chain is built from TRBV19 and TRBJ1-5, with D unclear. Germline lookup yields CDR1 LNHDA and CDR2 SQIVND (reference sequence). The CDR3 consists of 16 residues. Trimming removed 5 bases at V and 3 bases at J, with 17 bases between.

The V call is TRBV7-2, the J call TRBJ2-7; D is possibly TRBD1 or TRBD2 (5 bases each). The CDR3 is 13 amino acids. The germline V gene has CDR1 SGHTA and CDR2 FQGNSA. With 1 base removed from V and 4 bases from J, the gap between germline ends came to 8 bases. CDR3 region: CASSLVGPYEQYF. For the CDR3, the DNA is TGTGCCAGCAGCTTAGTGGGACCTTACGAGCAGTACTTC.

The V gene is TRBV7-3, the J gene TRBJ2-7, with a possible D match to TRBD2 (6 bases). V lost 5 bases and J 1 base, leaving 6 bases between the germline ends. CDR3 length equals 12 residues. CDR1 is SGHTA, CDR2 FQGTGA, per germline. CDR3 bases: TGTGCCAGCAGCGGGGGGTCCTACGAGCAGTACTTC. Its translation: CASSGGSYEQYF.

The chain is built from TRBV9 and TRBJ2-3; D is possibly TRBD2 (6 bases). Germline V CDR1 and CDR2: SGDLS, YYNGEE. Trimming took off 4 bases at V and 2 bases at J, with 17 bases between the two ends. The CDR3 extends over 16 amino acids. CDR3 amino acids: CASSPTGGADTDTQYF. The CDR3 coding sequence is TGTGCCAGCAGCCCGACCGGCGGGGCCGACACAGATACGCAGTATTTT.

The rearrangement links TRBV13 to TRBJ1-1; 7 bases fit TRBD1. The trim removed 4 bases at V and 8 bases at J, leaving 7 bases unmatched. CDR1 and CDR2 (germline): PRHDT, FYEKMQ (reference sequence). CDR3 size: 13 residues. CDR3 sequence: CASSSETGREAFF. The DNA for the CDR3 is TGTGCCAGCAGCTCCGAGACAGGGCGCGAAGCTTTCTTT.

The chain joins TRBV19 to TRBJ2-4; a weak D match, TRBD1 (6 bases). There are 16 residues in the CDR3. From germline, CDR1 is LNHDA and CDR2 SQIVND (reference sequence). V was shortened by 3 bases and J by 0 bases, with 12 bases between the two germline ends. The CDR3 DNA reads TGTGCCAGTAGTATTGGACAGATACTAGCCAAAAACATTCAGTACTTC. Its protein is CASSIGQILAKNIQYF.

The CDR3 region is CASRTGGAYEQYF. For the CDR3, the DNA is TGTGCCAGCAGGACAGGGGGAGCCTACGAGCAGTACTTC. The rearrangement joins TRBV27 to TRBJ2-7; 9 nucleotides align to TRBD1. Germline V gene data show CDR1 as MNHEY and CDR2 as SMNVEV (reference sequence). Losses at the gene ends were 6 bases for V and 2 bases for J; bases not matched to a gene: 2. The CDR3 runs 13 residues.

For this clone: Just one base apart from a much larger clone, this may be a read error. The V and J genes are TRBV4-3 and TRBJ2-7, with a possible D match to TRBD2 (5 bases). The germline V gene has CDR1 LGHNA and CDR2 YSLEER. The CDR3 totals 15 residues. The CDR3 sequence is CASSQDTGITYGQYF. The CDR3 coding sequence is TGCGCCAGCAGCCAAGATACGGGAATTACCTACGGGCAGTACTTC.

The rearrangement uses TRBV2 and TRBJ1-2; D call uncertain. There are 12 residues in the CDR3. Trimming removed 6 bases at V and 6 bases at J, with 11 bases between. Germline CDR1 and CDR2: SNHLY and FYNNEI. CDR3 nucleotide sequence: TGTGCCAGCAGCGACCTAAGGGATGGCTACACCTTC. Translated, it gives CASSDLRDGYTF. The full variable domain, in which reference TRBV2 and TRBJ1-2 provide the parts outside the CDR3, is EPEVTQTPSHQVTQMGQEVILRCVPISNHLYFYWYRQILGQKVEFLVSFYNNEISEKSEIFDDQFSVERPDGSNFTLKIRSTKLEDSAMYFCASSDLRDGYTFGSGTRLTVV.